One T cell receptor beta chain is described in this entry. Losses at the gene ends were 6 bases for V and 4 bases for J; bases not matched to a gene: 3. Germline V gene sequence: CDR1 SNHLY, CDR2 FYNNEI. The CDR3 sequence is 14 residues long. This sample is part of a study of blood T cell repertoires in COVID-19. Sequencing was performed with immunoSEQ multiplex PCR; in TCRdb, only in-frame clones are kept and a portion is missing. The table records some 110,000 clones, around 90% of them present only once. The sample consisted of peripheral blood. This clonotype was sampled from a man between 50 and 59 years old with COVID-19, enrolled during active disease. The V call is TRBV2, the J call TRBJ2-2, with 9 bases aligning to TRBD2. CDR3 sequence: CASSVSGGTGELFF. The CDR3 DNA follows: TGTGCCAGCAGCGTTAGCGGGGGCACCGGGGAGCTGTTTTTT.